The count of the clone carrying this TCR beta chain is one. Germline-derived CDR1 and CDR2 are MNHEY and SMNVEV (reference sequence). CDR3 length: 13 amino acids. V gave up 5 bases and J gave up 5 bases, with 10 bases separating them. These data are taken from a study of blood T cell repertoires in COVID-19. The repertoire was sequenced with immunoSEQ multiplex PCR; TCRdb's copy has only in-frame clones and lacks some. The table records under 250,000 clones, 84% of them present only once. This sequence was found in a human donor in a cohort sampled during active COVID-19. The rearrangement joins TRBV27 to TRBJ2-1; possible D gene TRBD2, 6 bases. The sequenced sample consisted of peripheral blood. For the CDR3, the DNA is TGTGCCAGCAGTCCTTGGGAGGACAATGAGCAGTTCTTC. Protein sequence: CASSPWEDNEQFF.